This entry concerns a single T cell receptor beta chain. This clone has just one count. It has no known antigen specificity. No much larger clonotype is one base removed from it; base qualities were not supplied. This sample was taken from a study of cytomegalovirus exposure and HLA in healthy donors (dated by TCRdb to about 2017). Context from the whole study: An earlier analysis of roughly 500 of the donors reported 250 to 300 Gb of sequence data and roughly 110 million unique TCR beta sequences from roughly 200 million T cells. About 320 gigabases of sequencing data and some 85 million unique TCR sequences were included in an early release covering roughly 700 HLA-typed donors. Of the 300 to 450 genotyped donors, less than 85% were placed in the genetic ancestry cluster associated with self-reported Caucasian donors. The study aimed to test whether cataloging public T cell receptors could reveal signatures of past pathogen exposure. The study used immunosequencing to profile the T cell repertoires of about 670 subjects and linked those repertoires to cytomegalovirus serostatus. In addition to the first cohort of hundreds of subjects, a separate validation cohort of approximately 110 different subjects was used. To predict cytomegalovirus infection status, the study combined high-throughput TCR immunosequencing, statistical association of individual TCRs with disease status, and machine learning. In a later analysis, previously published TCR beta repertoires from about 640 donors were re-analyzed and high-resolution HLA genotyping was added so that TCR occurrence patterns could be studied. The later analysis used no new phenotypic data to find candidate immune exposures, relying instead on TCR beta sequences and their occurrence across donors. To decide whether each TCR beta V gene segment behaved as functional or pseudogenic, an earlier analysis of approximately 590 of the donors relied on high-throughput TCR beta sequencing. Donor age, sex, ethnicity and CMV serostatus were collected together with the repertoire data. A later genetic analysis took genome-wide SNP genotypes for about 65% of the 666 donors and used that subset as a discovery cohort. All discovery cohort repertoires had been generated using a single sequencing platform. HLA typing covered class I and class II loci at four-digit resolution. The number of donors typed differed by locus, with about 629-630 for A, B, C, DRB1 and DQB1, approximately 500 for DQA1, about 610 for DPA1, and some 440 for DPB1. Because of strong linkage in the cohort, roughly five DR-DQ haplotypes were treated as single units for association and clustering. Across about 370 genotyped donors of the cohort, an average of approximately 220,000 unique TCR beta nucleotide sequences per donor were sequenced, and 15% to 20% of those sequences were non-productive.

At the junction V is shortened by 5 bases and J by 5 bases, with 12 bases in between. For CDR1 and CDR2, the germline V gene lists MNHEY and SVGAGI. The CDR3, from cysteine to phenylalanine, totals 13 residues. Here the CDR3 DNA is all that survives: 39 bases in frame from base 1. The cohort comprised 666 healthy bone marrow donors. All cohort members were sampled while nominally healthy, although unrecorded immune exposures were likely present. The donor was CMV seronegative and belonged to the group of approximately 320 seronegative cohort members. A peripheral blood sample was provided by each donor, and peripheral blood mononuclear cells were used for TCR beta sequencing. Genomic DNA extraction from the blood cell samples was performed with the Qiagen DNeasy Blood Extraction Kit. Libraries were built with the immunoSEQ multiplex PCR assay. The multiplex PCR relied on a mix of 60 forward primers for TCR Vbeta segments and 13 reverse primers for TCR Jbeta segments. A multiplex PCR assay on genomic DNA amplified the CDR3 region of rearranged TCR beta genes. Amplified TCR beta libraries were sequenced as 87-base-pair reads on the Illumina HiSeq System. The original pipeline was this. A later analysis tallied roughly 76 million unique TCR beta chains across the 600 to 700 repertoires, and some 10 million of those chains were shared by two or more donors. To remove PCR and sequencing errors, raw reads were error-corrected and collapsed into unique sequences using a nearest-neighbor algorithm that merged closely related sequences. CDR3 sequences were aligned to IMGT reference sequences to assign V, D and J gene segments. For a sequence to be retained, a match of at least six nucleotides to both a V gene segment and a J gene segment was required. A rearrangement counted as productive if the CDR3 had no stop codons and remained in frame with V and J, and every other rearrangement counted as non-productive. Following IMGT convention, CDR3 was defined as the stretch from the second conserved V-encoded cysteine to the conserved J-encoded phenylalanine. The earlier analysis of 587 of the donors excluded sequences that lacked an unambiguous match to a single V gene segment. In an earlier analysis of 587 of the donors, V segments were called functional above 56.7% productive rearrangements and were called segregating when the between-donor standard deviation exceeded 5%. A statistical classification framework was built for diagnosing cytomegalovirus status from the catalog of TCR beta chain sequences. V and J gene assignment, in a later analysis, came from comparing TCR nucleotide sequences with IMGT/GENE-DB human TR gene sequences. The TCRdist pipeline was used in a later analysis to assign CDR3 sequences and most-parsimonious VDJ recombination scenarios. In a later analysis, each TCR beta chain was defined by its CDR3 amino acid sequence together with its V-gene family, and reads lacking a unique V-gene family were excluded. To address suspected cross-contamination and a sequencing artifact, a later analysis removed roughly 580 highly shared, low-generation-probability nucleotide sequences. In a later analysis, a clonal expansion index for each public chain was calculated from normalized within-repertoire ranks of inferred template counts. A later analysis computed generation probabilities with a VDJ recombination model fitted to out-of-frame rearrangements, and checked the results against IGoR. A later analysis scored TCR-TCR, TCR-HLA and TCR-CMV co-occurrence with hypergeometric tests, applying a repertoire-size bias correction to TCR pairs. A later analysis estimated false discovery rates by permuting HLA or CMV assignments 20 times. A later analysis grouped co-occurring TCRs with DBSCAN, adding TCRdist sequence similarity when clustering within HLA-allele-positive subsets. Co-occurrence clustering excluded repertoires with fewer than 30,000 or more than 120,000 public chains, plus five with anomalous nucleotide sharing. What TCRdb holds here is the immuneACCESS table cut down to in-frame rearrangements. Part of the clones is not present; checked against another copy, under half of the missing clones reflect an unresolved V gene, and the others are unexplained. Clone size and V and J calls were adopted from that table, with D and trimming inferred from the DNA. This sample is represented by 210,000 or so clones; about 80% of them were singletons. Around 15% of the sample lies in the top ten.

What the authors observed across the whole study: A few of the identified cytomegalovirus-associated TCR beta chains were confirmed in vitro to be specific for cytomegalovirus antigens. For the cohort, immune exposure information was limited to CMV serostatus. Only TCR beta chains were sequenced in this cohort, and the absence of alpha or paired-chain data limited detectable features. A further reported finding was that TCR beta sequences accurately predicted the HLA-A and HLA-B alleles for most subjects in the first cohort. Roughly 17 rarely observed V segments, including chromosome 9 orphons, were excluded from the earlier analysis of approximately 500 of the donors because counts were too low. Roughly uniform sequencing depth across donors was assumed in presence/absence analyses, although this assumption may not hold. Some IMGT-functional V segments, including TRBV6-2 and TRBV6-3, could not be distinguished by the 87-base-pair reads and were therefore excluded. A cluster of highly shared sequence variants was judged likely to represent a technical artifact of the sequencing pipeline. The authors suggested that the approach could potentially be extended to other disease states and immunological phenotypes. Broadly in line with IMGT annotations, most TCR beta V segments showed up in productive rearrangements about 87% or about 30% of the time in an earlier analysis of several hundred of the donors. When HLA alleles, especially DR and DQ, strongly co-occurred, attributing TCR associations to individual alleles was difficult. A total of 150 to 200 TCR beta chains were listed by the study as associated with cytomegalovirus. A later analysis associated 15,000 to 20,000 TCR beta sequences with specific HLA alleles at a false discovery rate of 0.05. According to a later analysis, parvovirus B19, influenza, CMV and Epstein-Barr virus appeared linked to several top co-occurrence clusters. In a later analysis, TCR association rates were found to vary across HLA loci, with the most associated TCRs seen for DRB1 alleles and the fewest for HLA-C alleles. Linkage disequilibrium might explain the correlated functional status among segregating V segments, but an unknown experimental factor could not be excluded. In a later analysis, most CMV-associated TCR beta chains were found to appear HLA-restricted, with HLA associations seemingly driven largely by CMV exposure. Most TCR sequences were seen in very few donors, while some public TCRs were found in many individuals. A later genetic analysis associated a missense DCLRE1C variant with V-gene and J-gene trimming of TCR beta chains, and an independent cohort replicated the association. Compared with equally common non-associated chains, HLA-associated TCR beta chains in a later analysis were more clonally expanded and had lower generation probabilities. The classifier was reported to diagnose cytomegalovirus status with high specificity and sensitivity in both the original and validation cohorts. A later genetic analysis reported fewer N-insertions in productive TCRs among donors in an Asian-associated ancestry cluster than the 666-donor mean. HLA typing was unavailable for some donors at each locus, so association tests used only the typed subset.

The sequence joins TRBV6-5 to TRBJ2-5, with no confidently assigned D gene. Sequencing used PBMCs. The receptor comes from a middle-aged man in good health and CMV-seronegative. The DNA sequence is TGTGCCAGCAGTACAACTCGGGTGGAGACCCAGTACTTC. Translation gives CASSTTRVETQYF.